Listed below are T cell receptor beta chains from one sample, sequenced in a study of blood T cell repertoires in COVID-19. Libraries were prepared by immunoSEQ multiplex PCR; TCRdb keeps only in-frame clonotypes and omits some of them. There are 100,000 or so clones in the sample; about 86% occur only once, and 5% lies in the top ten. What was sequenced was peripheral blood. The source of these receptors is a human donor in a cohort sampled during active COVID-19. CDR3s include the opening cysteine and the closing phenylalanine or tryptophan. Each record gives: clone size, D gene, J gene, V gene, CDR3 protein, CDR3 DNA. The D gene is left open where the match is weak. Only part of the rows carry a size: once, few, many, or a class if the clone is expanded.

abundance: .; d_gene: .; j_gene: TRBJ2-5; v_gene: TRBV3-1/TRBV3-2; CDR3aa: CASSQLGGGTETQYF; CDR3nt: TGTGCCAGCAGCCAATTAGGGGGAGGGACAGAGACCCAGTACTTC
abundance: few; d_gene: .; j_gene: TRBJ2-1; v_gene: TRBV28; CDR3aa: CASSSGTNNEQFF; CDR3nt: TGTGCCAGCAGTTCCGGGACAAACAATGAGCAGTTCTTC
abundance: .; d_gene: .; j_gene: TRBJ1-1; v_gene: TRBV21-1; CDR3aa: CASSKESGRGMNTEAFF; CDR3nt: TGTGCCAGCAGCAAAGAGTCAGGGAGGGGAATGAACACTGAAGCTTTCTTT
abundance: .; d_gene: TRBD1; j_gene: TRBJ1-1; v_gene: TRBV5-1; CDR3aa: CASSRDRAPEAFF; CDR3nt: TGCGCCAGCAGCCGCGACAGGGCCCCTGAAGCTTTCTTT
abundance: .; d_gene: TRBD2; j_gene: TRBJ2-1; v_gene: TRBV10-1; CDR3aa: CASSGLAGEVHEQFF; CDR3nt: TGCGCCAGCAGTGGACTAGCGGGGGAGGTCCATGAGCAGTTCTTC
abundance: .; d_gene: TRBD2; j_gene: TRBJ2-1; v_gene: TRBV14; CDR3aa: CASSQQAGPYNEQFF; CDR3nt: TGTGCCAGCAGCCAACAAGCGGGACCCTACAATGAGCAGTTCTTC
abundance: .; d_gene: .; j_gene: TRBJ1-1; v_gene: TRBV12-5; CDR3aa: CASGVAGVTEAFF; CDR3nt: TGTGCTAGTGGTGTTGCAGGGGTAACTGAAGCTTTCTTT
abundance: .; d_gene: .; j_gene: TRBJ2-7; v_gene: TRBV19; CDR3aa: CASSPIRAGTYEQYF; CDR3nt: TGTGCCAGTAGTCCGATCCGGGCGGGGACCTACGAGCAGTACTTC
abundance: .; d_gene: .; j_gene: TRBJ2-2; v_gene: TRBV27; CDR3aa: CASSLNRANTGELFF; CDR3nt: TGTGCCAGCAGTTTGAACAGGGCCAACACCGGGGAGCTGTTTTTT
abundance: .; d_gene: .; j_gene: TRBJ1-4; v_gene: TRBV10-3; CDR3aa: CAISESGHPTNEKLFF; CDR3nt: TGTGCCATCAGTGAGTCGGGACACCCAACTAATGAAAAACTGTTTTTT
abundance: .; d_gene: .; j_gene: TRBJ1-1; v_gene: TRBV24-1; CDR3aa: CATSGGGPGTEAFF; CDR3nt: TGTGCCACCAGTGGCGGAGGGCCGGGCACTGAAGCTTTCTTT
abundance: .; d_gene: .; j_gene: TRBJ1-3; v_gene: TRBV6-1; CDR3aa: CASSETGTYTIYF; CDR3nt: TGTGCCAGCAGTGAAACAGGGACGTACACCATATATTTT
abundance: once; d_gene: .; j_gene: TRBJ2-5; v_gene: TRBV3-1/TRBV3-2; CDR3aa: CASSQDGGRAQETQYF; CDR3nt: TGTGCCAGCAGCCAAGATGGGGGCCGGGCTCAAGAGACCCAGTACTTC
abundance: .; d_gene: .; j_gene: TRBJ1-3; v_gene: TRBV29-1; CDR3aa: CSAATGSGNTIYF; CDR3nt: TGCAGCGCCGCGACAGGCTCTGGAAACACCATATATTTT
abundance: once; d_gene: .; j_gene: TRBJ2-3; v_gene: TRBV5-4; CDR3aa: CASSLEYQATDTQYF; CDR3nt: TGTGCCAGCAGCTTGGAGTACCAGGCCACAGATACGCAGTATTTT
abundance: .; d_gene: TRBD1; j_gene: TRBJ1-2; v_gene: TRBV4-3; CDR3aa: CASSQGTGNGYTF; CDR3nt: TGCGCCAGCAGCCAGGGGACAGGGAATGGCTACACCTTC
abundance: .; d_gene: .; j_gene: TRBJ1-1; v_gene: TRBV19; CDR3aa: CASSRWTEAFF; CDR3nt: TGTGCCAGTAGTCGGTGGACTGAAGCTTTCTTT
abundance: .; d_gene: .; j_gene: TRBJ2-3; v_gene: TRBV18; CDR3aa: CASSPAGYTDTQYF; CDR3nt: TGTGCCAGCTCACCCGCAGGGTACACAGATACGCAGTATTTT
abundance: .; d_gene: .; j_gene: TRBJ2-2; v_gene: TRBV28; CDR3aa: CANQLGSGGELFF; CDR3nt: TGTGCCAACCAACTAGGATCTGGCGGGGAGCTGTTTTTT
abundance: few; d_gene: TRBD1; j_gene: TRBJ1-2; v_gene: TRBV30; CDR3aa: CAFIATGTGDGYTF; CDR3nt: TGTGCCTTTATAGCAACCGGGACAGGGGATGGCTACACCTTC
abundance: .; d_gene: TRBD2; j_gene: TRBJ2-7; v_gene: TRBV29-1; CDR3aa: CSVVFGRYYEQYF; CDR3nt: TGCAGCGTTGTTTTCGGGAGGTACTACGAGCAGTACTTC
abundance: few; d_gene: TRBD1; j_gene: TRBJ2-2; v_gene: TRBV4-1; CDR3aa: CASSSQVQGALKLVELFF; CDR3nt: TGCGCCAGCAGCTCGCAGGTACAGGGGGCCCTAAAACTTGTGGAGCTGTTTTTT
abundance: .; d_gene: .; j_gene: TRBJ2-7; v_gene: TRBV5-1; CDR3aa: CASSLATGSRGEQYF; CDR3nt: TGCGCCAGCAGCTTGGCCACGGGGTCCCGAGGAGAGCAGTACTTC
abundance: .; d_gene: .; j_gene: TRBJ2-7; v_gene: TRBV2; CDR3aa: CASSGGGTEISEQYF; CDR3nt: TGTGCCAGCAGCGGGGGTGGGACTGAAATTTCCGAGCAGTACTTC
abundance: .; d_gene: .; j_gene: TRBJ1-2; v_gene: TRBV28; CDR3aa: CASRVFGAGGYTF; CDR3nt: TGTGCCAGCAGGGTCTTTGGAGCGGGCGGCTACACCTTC
abundance: .; d_gene: .; j_gene: TRBJ1-5; v_gene: TRBV5-6; CDR3aa: CASRLQGGNQPQHF; CDR3nt: TGTGCCAGCAGACTACAGGGTGGAAATCAGCCCCAGCATTTT
abundance: .; d_gene: .; j_gene: TRBJ2-7; v_gene: TRBV10-3; CDR3aa: CAITASANSYEQYF; CDR3nt: TGTGCCATCACCGCTAGCGCGAACTCCTACGAGCAGTACTTC
abundance: once; d_gene: .; j_gene: TRBJ2-5; v_gene: TRBV27; CDR3aa: CASSGPQETQYF; CDR3nt: TGTGCCAGCAGCGGTCCTCAAGAGACCCAGTACTTC
abundance: .; d_gene: TRBD2; j_gene: TRBJ2-7; v_gene: TRBV23-1; CDR3aa: CASSQGRGYEQYF; CDR3nt: TGCGCCAGCAGTCAAGGGAGGGGCTACGAGCAGTACTTC
abundance: .; d_gene: .; j_gene: TRBJ1-3; v_gene: TRBV19; CDR3aa: CASSAGSSGNTIYF; CDR3nt: TGTGCCAGTAGCGCCGGGAGCTCTGGAAACACCATATATTTT
abundance: few; d_gene: .; j_gene: TRBJ2-7; v_gene: TRBV5-6; CDR3aa: CASSLGGDSYEQYF; CDR3nt: TGTGCCAGCAGCTTAGGGGGGGACTCCTACGAGCAGTACTTC
abundance: .; d_gene: TRBD1; j_gene: TRBJ2-3; v_gene: TRBV10-3; CDR3aa: CAISFGTEATDTQYF; CDR3nt: TGTGCCATCAGTTTCGGGACAGAAGCCACAGATACGCAGTATTTT
abundance: once; d_gene: .; j_gene: TRBJ2-1; v_gene: TRBV3-1/TRBV3-2; CDR3aa: CASSQNSGMIPNEQFF; CDR3nt: TGTGCCAGCAGCCAAAATAGCGGAATGATCCCCAATGAGCAGTTCTTC
abundance: .; d_gene: TRBD2; j_gene: TRBJ2-7; v_gene: TRBV6-5; CDR3aa: CASRASGSYEQYF; CDR3nt: TGTGCCAGCAGGGCTAGCGGGAGTTACGAGCAGTACTTC
abundance: .; d_gene: .; j_gene: TRBJ1-2; v_gene: TRBV28; CDR3aa: CASSPTGTTGDYGYTF; CDR3nt: TGTGCCAGCAGTCCTACCGGGACAACAGGCGACTATGGCTACACCTTC
abundance: .; d_gene: TRBD1; j_gene: TRBJ2-7; v_gene: TRBV7-9; CDR3aa: CASRSDRGAYEQYF; CDR3nt: TGTGCCAGCAGATCGGACAGGGGGGCCTACGAGCAGTACTTC
abundance: .; d_gene: TRBD2; j_gene: TRBJ2-1; v_gene: TRBV14; CDR3aa: CASSRLAGVGEQFF; CDR3nt: TGTGCCAGCAGCCGACTAGCGGGAGTTGGCGAGCAGTTCTTC
abundance: .; d_gene: .; j_gene: TRBJ2-7; v_gene: TRBV28; CDR3aa: CASRSGGSYEQYF; CDR3nt: TGTGCCAGCAGGTCAGGGGGGAGCTACGAGCAGTACTTC
abundance: .; d_gene: .; j_gene: TRBJ2-7; v_gene: TRBV5-1; CDR3aa: CASTQGYEQYF; CDR3nt: TGCGCCAGCACACAGGGTTACGAGCAGTACTTC
abundance: few; d_gene: .; j_gene: TRBJ2-2; v_gene: TRBV30; CDR3aa: CAWSSEDRDTGELFF; CDR3nt: TGTGCCTGGAGTTCCGAGGACAGAGACACCGGGGAGCTGTTTTTT
abundance: .; d_gene: .; j_gene: TRBJ2-2; v_gene: TRBV5-1; CDR3aa: CASSLVVAENTGELFF; CDR3nt: TGCGCCAGCAGCCTGGTGGTAGCGGAGAACACCGGGGAGCTGTTTTTT
abundance: .; d_gene: TRBD1; j_gene: TRBJ1-1; v_gene: TRBV18; CDR3aa: CASSKDRDEAFF; CDR3nt: TGTGCCAGCTCAAAAGACAGGGATGAAGCTTTCTTT
abundance: .; d_gene: TRBD1; j_gene: TRBJ1-5; v_gene: TRBV28; CDR3aa: CASRVQGDDNQPQHF; CDR3nt: TGTGCCAGCAGGGTACAGGGGGACGACAATCAGCCCCAGCATTTT
abundance: .; d_gene: .; j_gene: TRBJ1-4; v_gene: TRBV11-2; CDR3aa: CASSSSGSGGEKLFF; CDR3nt: TGTGCCAGCAGCTCATCAGGGTCAGGCGGTGAAAAACTGTTTTTT
abundance: .; d_gene: .; j_gene: TRBJ2-1; v_gene: TRBV2; CDR3aa: CASSGQGFSYNEQFF; CDR3nt: TGTGCCAGCAGTGGGCAGGGGTTTTCCTACAATGAGCAGTTCTTC
abundance: .; d_gene: .; j_gene: TRBJ2-1; v_gene: TRBV28; CDR3aa: CAGWGGEQFF; CDR3nt: TGTGCCGGATGGGGAGGTGAGCAGTTCTTC
abundance: once; d_gene: TRBD1; j_gene: TRBJ1-1; v_gene: TRBV5-1; CDR3aa: CASSSRQGVNTEAFF; CDR3nt: TGCGCCAGCAGCTCACGGCAGGGGGTGAACACTGAAGCTTTCTTT
abundance: once; d_gene: .; j_gene: TRBJ2-1; v_gene: TRBV11-2; CDR3aa: CASSLHSYEQFF; CDR3nt: TGTGCCAGCAGCTTGCACAGTTATGAGCAGTTCTTC
abundance: .; d_gene: .; j_gene: TRBJ2-7; v_gene: TRBV7-9; CDR3aa: CASSQDGPSYEQYF; CDR3nt: TGTGCCAGCAGTCAAGATGGGCCTTCCTACGAGCAGTACTTC
abundance: .; d_gene: .; j_gene: TRBJ2-7; v_gene: TRBV7-2; CDR3aa: CASSLKSGQANYEQYF; CDR3nt: TGTGCCAGCAGCTTAAAATCCGGTCAGGCAAACTACGAGCAGTACTTC
abundance: .; d_gene: TRBD1; j_gene: TRBJ2-5; v_gene: TRBV3-1/TRBV3-2; CDR3aa: CASSQDRGGETQYF; CDR3nt: TGTGCCAGCAGCCAGGACAGGGGAGGGGAGACCCAGTACTTC
abundance: .; d_gene: TRBD1; j_gene: TRBJ1-6; v_gene: TRBV28; CDR3aa: CASRGRQGDNSPLHF; CDR3nt: TGTGCCAGCAGAGGCCGACAGGGCGATAATTCACCCCTCCACTTT
abundance: .; d_gene: TRBD1; j_gene: TRBJ1-3; v_gene: TRBV9; CDR3aa: CASSDTGGTGNTIYF; CDR3nt: TGTGCCAGCAGCGACACAGGGGGCACTGGAAACACCATATATTTT
abundance: .; d_gene: TRBD1; j_gene: TRBJ1-3; v_gene: TRBV18; CDR3aa: CASSSNRGDTIYF; CDR3nt: TGTGCCAGCTCATCTAACAGGGGAGACACCATATATTTT
abundance: once; d_gene: TRBD1; j_gene: TRBJ1-2; v_gene: TRBV18; CDR3aa: CASSPDRGQGYTF; CDR3nt: TGTGCCAGCTCCCCCGACAGGGGGCAAGGCTACACCTTC
abundance: .; d_gene: .; j_gene: TRBJ1-2; v_gene: TRBV24-1; CDR3aa: CATSDQTAPYGYTF; CDR3nt: TGTGCCACCAGTGACCAGACAGCCCCCTATGGCTACACCTTC
abundance: .; d_gene: TRBD2; j_gene: TRBJ2-7; v_gene: TRBV11-2; CDR3aa: CASSSGTSGRRYEQYF; CDR3nt: TGTGCCAGCAGCTCCGGGACTAGCGGGAGACGGTACGAGCAGTACTTC
abundance: .; d_gene: .; j_gene: TRBJ2-6; v_gene: TRBV15; CDR3aa: CATSPRGSGANVLTF; CDR3nt: TGTGCCACCAGCCCCAGGGGATCTGGGGCCAACGTCCTGACTTTC
abundance: .; d_gene: .; j_gene: TRBJ1-5; v_gene: TRBV7-2; CDR3aa: CASSSTDSAGQPQHF; CDR3nt: TGTGCCAGCAGCTCCACCGACAGCGCCGGGCAGCCCCAGCATTTT